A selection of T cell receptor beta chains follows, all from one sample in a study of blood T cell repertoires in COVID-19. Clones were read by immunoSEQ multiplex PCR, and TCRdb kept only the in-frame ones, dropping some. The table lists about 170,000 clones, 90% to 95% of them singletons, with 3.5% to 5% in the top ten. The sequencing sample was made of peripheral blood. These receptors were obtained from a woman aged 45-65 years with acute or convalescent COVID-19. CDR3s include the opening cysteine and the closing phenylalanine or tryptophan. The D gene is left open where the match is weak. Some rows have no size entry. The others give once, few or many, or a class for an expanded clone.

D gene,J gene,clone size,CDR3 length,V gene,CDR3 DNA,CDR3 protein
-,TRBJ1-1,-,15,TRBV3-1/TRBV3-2,TGTGCCAGCAGCCAAGAATCTTCAGGGAGGACTGAAGCTTTCTTT,CASSQESSGRTEAFF
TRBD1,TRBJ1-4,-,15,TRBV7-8,TGTGCCAGCAGCCGGCGACAGGGAGGCAATGAAAAACTGTTTTTT,CASSRRQGGNEKLFF
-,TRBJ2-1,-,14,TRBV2,TGTGCCAGCAGTCCGGGTAGGGGTTACAATGAGCAGTTCTTC,CASSPGRGYNEQFF
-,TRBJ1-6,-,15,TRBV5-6,TGTGCCAGCAGCCCCCCCTCATCGGGTAATTCACCCCTCCACTTT,CASSPPSSGNSPLHF
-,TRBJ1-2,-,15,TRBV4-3,TGCGCCAGCAGCCAATCGGACAGCGTTAACTATGGCTACACCTTC,CASSQSDSVNYGYTF
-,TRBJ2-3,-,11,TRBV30,TGTGCCTGGAGTCCGGGGGATACGCAGTATTTT,CAWSPGDTQYF
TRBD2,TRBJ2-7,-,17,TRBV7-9,TGTGCCAGCAGCAACCGGACTAGCGGGAGGGCGCGGTACGAGCAGTACTTC,CASSNRTSGRARYEQYF
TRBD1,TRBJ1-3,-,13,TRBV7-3,TGTGCCAGCAGCACGACAGGGGGAAACACCATATATTTT,CASSTTGGNTIYF
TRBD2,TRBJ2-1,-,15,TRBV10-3,TGTGCCACTTTAGGGGCTAGCGGGAGTGTCTATGAGCAGTTCTTC,CATLGASGSVYEQFF
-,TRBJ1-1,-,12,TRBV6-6,TGTGCCAGCAGAATCTACAGGGCTGAAGCTTTCTTT,CASRIYRAEAFF
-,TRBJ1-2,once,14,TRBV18,TGTGCCAGCTCACCAGACCCGGGTAACTATGGCTACACCTTC,CASSPDPGNYGYTF
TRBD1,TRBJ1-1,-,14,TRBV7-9,TGTGCCAGCAGCCCCGGACAGGTGAACACTGAAGCTTTCTTT,CASSPGQVNTEAFF
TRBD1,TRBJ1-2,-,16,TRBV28,TGTGCCAGCAGTCCCCTCCGAGGGGGCCTCGCCTTTGGCTACACCTTC,CASSPLRGGLAFGYTF
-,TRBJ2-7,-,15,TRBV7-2,TGTGCCAGCAGCTTATCGGTTTTTCCGCTTTCGGAGCAGTACTTC,CASSLSVFPLSEQYF
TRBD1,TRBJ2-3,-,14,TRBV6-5,TGTGCCAGCTCAAACAGGGGGCGAGGAGATACGCAGTATTTT,CASSNRGRGDTQYF
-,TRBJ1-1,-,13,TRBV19,TGTGCCAGTCTCAGGCGGGAGGACACTGAAGCTTTCTTT,CASLRREDTEAFF
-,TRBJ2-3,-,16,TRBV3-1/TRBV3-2,TGTGCCAGCAGCCCAACCCTCCTAGGTATGGGAGATACGCAGTATTTT,CASSPTLLGMGDTQYF
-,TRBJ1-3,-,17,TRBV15,TGTGCCACCAGCCCTGGGGCGGGGGCCAGCTCTGGAAACACCATATATTTT,CATSPGAGASSGNTIYF
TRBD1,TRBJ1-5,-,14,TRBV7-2,TGTGCCACCGGGGGGCAGGGGGCCCGTCAGCCCCAGCATTTT,CATGGQGARQPQHF
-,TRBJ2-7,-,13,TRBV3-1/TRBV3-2,TGTGCCAGCAGCCAAGTGAGCTCCTACGAGCAGTACTTC,CASSQVSSYEQYF
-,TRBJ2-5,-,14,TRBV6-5,TGTGCCAGCTTGCCCCAGGGGATGAGAGAGACCCAGTACTTC,CASLPQGMRETQYF
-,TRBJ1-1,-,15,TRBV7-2,TGTGCCAGCAGCTTAGCCGGGACATCGAACACTGAAGCTTTCTTT,CASSLAGTSNTEAFF
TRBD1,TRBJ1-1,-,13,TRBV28,TGTGCCAGCAGACAGGGGAGAAACACTGAAGCTTTCTTT,CASRQGRNTEAFF
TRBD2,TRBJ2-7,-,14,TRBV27,TGTGCCAGCAGAACGGGACTAGCGGGATGGGAGCAGTACTTC,CASRTGLAGWEQYF
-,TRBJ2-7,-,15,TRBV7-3,TGTGCCAGCAGCCCGAAGGGAGACTCGTCCTACGAGCAGTACTTC,CASSPKGDSSYEQYF
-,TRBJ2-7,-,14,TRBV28,TGTGCCAGCAGTTTACACGGGAGTATTGTGGAGCAGTACTTC,CASSLHGSIVEQYF
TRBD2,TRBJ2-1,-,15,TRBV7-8,TGTGCCAGCACCCCTAGACTAGCCGCCGACAATGAGCAGTTCTTC,CASTPRLAADNEQFF
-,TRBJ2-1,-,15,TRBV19,TGTGCCAGTAGTATCCGCGGGACCGCTGTAGATGAGCAGTTCTTC,CASSIRGTAVDEQFF
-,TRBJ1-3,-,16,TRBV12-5,TGTGCTAGTGGTTTGCCTGGGTACTACTCTGGAAACACCATATATTTT,CASGLPGYYSGNTIYF
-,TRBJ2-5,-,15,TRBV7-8,TGTGCCAGCAGCTTAGCGATCGGGAGCCAAGAGACCCAGTACTTC,CASSLAIGSQETQYF
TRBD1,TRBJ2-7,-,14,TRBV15,TGTGCCACCAGCAGAACAGGGGTTTCCTACGAGCAGTACTTC,CATSRTGVSYEQYF
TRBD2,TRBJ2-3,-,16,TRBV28,TGTGCCAGCAGGACAGGGACTAGCGGACGCACAGATACGCAGTATTTT,CASRTGTSGRTDTQYF
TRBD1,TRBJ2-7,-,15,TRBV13,TGTGCCAGCAGCTTACTGGGACAGGGGAACCACGAGCAGTACTTC,CASSLLGQGNHEQYF
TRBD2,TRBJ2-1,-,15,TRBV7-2,TGTGCCAGCAGCTACTACGGGGGGGACTACAATGAGCAGTTCTTC,CASSYYGGDYNEQFF
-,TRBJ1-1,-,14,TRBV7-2,TGTGCCAGCAGCCCGGCTTGGGCCAACACTGAAGCTTTCTTT,CASSPAWANTEAFF
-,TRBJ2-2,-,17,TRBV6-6,TGTGCCAGCAGCCGAAATTACAGGGCGGAACTGAGCGGGGAGCTGTTTTTT,CASSRNYRAELSGELFF
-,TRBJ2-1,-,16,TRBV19,TGTGCCAGTAGACGAGCTACAGGGAGCTCCTACAATGAGCAGTTCTTC,CASRRATGSSYNEQFF
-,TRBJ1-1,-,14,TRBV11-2,TGTGCCAGCAACAGGCAGTGGGGGGACACTGAAGCTTTCTTT,CASNRQWGDTEAFF
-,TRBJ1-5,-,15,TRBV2,TGTGCCAGCAGTGAAGGTTGGGGGCGTAATCAGCCCCAGCATTTT,CASSEGWGRNQPQHF
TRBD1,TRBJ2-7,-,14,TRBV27,TGTGCCAGCAGTTTACAGGGGGCTTCCTACGAGCAGTACTTC,CASSLQGASYEQYF
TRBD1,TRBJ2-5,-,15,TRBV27,TGTGCCAGCAGTAAAGGACAGGGGGAGGGAGAGACCCAGTACTTC,CASSKGQGEGETQYF
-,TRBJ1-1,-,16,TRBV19,TGTGCCAGTAGTGGGAAGGCTGGGGGCCTGAACACTGAAGCTTTCTTT,CASSGKAGGLNTEAFF
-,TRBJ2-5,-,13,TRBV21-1,TGTGCCAGCAGCGACATTAAGGGGGAGACCCAGTACTTC,CASSDIKGETQYF
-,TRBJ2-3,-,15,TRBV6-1,TGTGCCAGCAGTGAAGTAAGCCTAAACACAGATACGCAGTATTTT,CASSEVSLNTDTQYF
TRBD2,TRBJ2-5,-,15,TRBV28,TGTGCCAGCAGTTTACCAACTAGCGGGAAAGGGACCCAGTACTTC,CASSLPTSGKGTQYF
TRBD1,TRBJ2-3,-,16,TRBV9,TGTGCCAGCAGCGTTGGACAGGGGGCTTGGACAGATACGCAGTATTTT,CASSVGQGAWTDTQYF
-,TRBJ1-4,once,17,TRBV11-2,TGTGCCAGCAGCCCCCCGCCGGTTCGGGGGGCAAATGAAAAACTGTTTTTT,CASSPPPVRGANEKLFF
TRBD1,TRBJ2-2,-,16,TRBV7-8,TGTGCCAGCAGCTTAGAGGGCAGGGGGCATACCGGGGAGCTGTTTTTT,CASSLEGRGHTGELFF
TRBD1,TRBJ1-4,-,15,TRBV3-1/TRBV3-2,TGTGCCAGCAGCCAAGGGCTCCGGGACAGTGAAAAACTGTTTTTT,CASSQGLRDSEKLFF
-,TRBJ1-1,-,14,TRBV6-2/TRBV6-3,TGTGCCAGCAGTAAGGAGGCCGGGAACACTGAAGCTTTCTTT,CASSKEAGNTEAFF
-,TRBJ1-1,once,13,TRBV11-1,TGTGCCAGCACCAGAAGGGGGTCCACTGAAGCTTTCTTT,CASTRRGSTEAFF
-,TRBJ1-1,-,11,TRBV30,TGTGCCTGGAGTGACCCCAGTGAAGCTTTCTTT,CAWSDPSEAFF